One and the same sample provided the 17 T cell receptor beta chains below, sequenced in a study of blood T cell repertoires in COVID-19 (dated by TCRdb to about 2020). The protocol used for the library was the immunoSEQ multiplex PCR assay. TCRdb mirrors the immuneACCESS table, restricted to in-frame sequences. Some clones are absent from its copies; in checked studies, under half trace to an unresolved V gene, and the reason for the others is unknown. For this sample the table gives about 670,000 clones, of which around 90% were detected only once. The biggest ten clones account for approximately 0.25% of the sample. The sample consisted of peripheral blood. The receptors shown here come from a woman aged 18 to 35 with acute or convalescent COVID-19.

The chain is built from TRBV3-1 (or the pseudogene TRBV3-2) and TRBJ2-7, with 10 bases lining up with TRBD2. The J segment lost 2 bases and the V segment lost 6 bases, leaving 7 bases of the junction unmatched. Germline V CDR1 and CDR2: LGHDT, YNNKEL (reference sequence). The CDR3 spans 15 residues. This chain's CDR3 is CASSLGLAATYEQYF. Written as DNA, the CDR3 is TGTGCCAGCAGTCTAGGACTAGCGGCGACCTACGAGCAGTACTTC.

The chain combines TRBV4-1 with TRBJ2-2, with 8 bases identical to TRBD1. This CDR3 contains 21 residues. Germline V gives CDR1 MGHRA, CDR2 YSYEKL. Losses at the gene ends were 0 bases for V and 2 bases for J; bases not matched to a gene: 17. DNA for the CDR3: TGCGCCAGCAGCCAAGACTGGATGAGAAGGGGACAGGTGAAAAACACCGGGGAGCTGTTTTTT. It is translated as CASSQDWMRRGQVKNTGELFF.

The chain employs TRBV5-4 and TRBJ1-2; D is possibly TRBD1 (5 bases). The CDR3 covers 13 residues. V lost 4 bases and J 4 bases, leaving 11 bases between the germline ends. Germline CDR1 SGHNT, CDR2 YYREEE (reference sequence). CDR3 protein: CASSPAGPYGYTF. Written as DNA, the CDR3 is TGTGCCAGCAGCCCCGCGGGACCCTATGGCTACACCTTC.

The CDR3 DNA reads as TGTGCCAGCAGCCCGGGACTCAGGAGCTCCTACGAGCAGTACTTC. Translating gives CASSPGLRSSYEQYF. The V call is TRBV6-5, the J call TRBJ2-7; D might be TRBD2 (6 bases). Trimming cost V 6 bases and J 0 bases, with 15 bases left between them. CDR3 length: 15 amino acids. Per the germline V gene, CDR1 is MNHEY and CDR2 is SVGAGI.

The V gene is TRBV18, the J gene TRBJ1-2; D possibly corresponds to TRBD1 (5 bases). Trimming took off 3 bases at V and 2 bases at J, with 16 bases between the two ends. Germline V gene sequence: CDR1 KGHSH, CDR2 LQKENI. The CDR3 extends over 16 amino acids. CDR3 region: CASSPNRDGGNYGYTF. As DNA, the CDR3 is TGTGCCAGCTCACCTAACCGGGACGGGGGGAACTATGGCTACACCTTC.

V is TRBV6-5 and J is TRBJ2-7, with 12 bases that match TRBD1. Losses at the gene ends were 6 bases for V and 7 bases for J; bases not matched to a gene: 10. The CDR3 loop spans 15 amino acids. The germline V gene encodes CDR1 MNHEY and CDR2 SVGAGI. CDR3 protein: CASRGTGGIVGEQYF. The DNA of the CDR3 is TGTGCCAGCAGGGGGACAGGGGGCATAGTTGGAGAGCAGTACTTC.

The chain recombines TRBV5-1 with TRBJ2-1; weak D call: TRBD1 (6 bases). There are 14 residues in the CDR3. Trimming pared 2 bases from V and 7 bases from J, leaving 13 bases between. Germline V gene data show CDR1 as SGHRS and CDR2 as YFSETQ. The CDR3 nucleotides read TGCGCCAGCAGCTTTTTACAACAGGGAAATGAGCAGTTCTTC. Protein: CASSFLQQGNEQFF.

This clone was counted once. The chain uses TRBV24-1 and TRBJ1-2; 8 bases align to TRBD1. From germline, CDR1 is KGHDR and CDR2 SFDVKD. The CDR3 covers 14 residues. The trim removed 7 bases at V and 8 bases at J, leaving 11 bases unmatched. The CDR3 loop reads CATSPRDRSWGYTF. As DNA, the CDR3 is TGTGCCACCAGCCCTCGGGACAGGAGCTGGGGCTACACCTTC.

The chain links TRBV2 to TRBJ1-2, with D possibly matching TRBD1 (6 bases). Germline V CDR1 and CDR2: SNHLY, FYNNEI. This CDR3 region has 15 residues. Deletions cut 2 bases from V and 8 bases from J, with 18 bases between. CDR3 loop: CASSETDRCSGGYTF. CDR3 bases: TGTGCCAGCAGTGAAACAGACAGGTGCTCGGGGGGCTACACCTTC.

This sequence joins TRBV4-2 and TRBJ1-3; no clear D gene. V gave up 0 bases and J gave up 0 bases, with 9 bases separating them. Germline V gene sequence: CDR1 LGHNA, CDR2 YNFKEQ. The CDR3 extends over 16 amino acids. The CDR3 DNA is TGTGCCAGCAGCCAAGAGGGGAGAAACTCTGGAAACACCATATATTTT. Translation: CASSQEGRNSGNTIYF.

The genes are TRBV11-2 and TRBJ1-1, with D possibly TRBD1 on 6 matching bases. Germline values: CDR1 SGHAT, CDR2 FQNNGV. CDR3 size: 18 residues. V lost 0 bases and J lost 1, with 18 bases in between. This CDR3 is CASSLDYVGAPGNTEAFF. CDR3 DNA sequence: TGTGCCAGCAGCTTAGATTACGTGGGGGCCCCGGGGAACACTGAAGCTTTCTTT.

The rearrangement joins TRBV4-2 to TRBJ1-2, with D possibly being TRBD1 (5 bases). V was shortened by 1 base and J by 3 bases, with 9 bases between the two germline ends. Germline CDR1 and CDR2: LGHNA and YNFKEQ. The CDR3 extends over 14 amino acids. For the CDR3, the DNA is TGTGCCAGCAGCCAAGTTGCAGGGCACTATGGCTACACCTTC. Amino acid sequence: CASSQVAGHYGYTF.

The chain is built from TRBV5-4 and TRBJ2-2, with D possibly TRBD1 on 6 matching bases. The CDR3 length is 14 residues. V shed 2 bases and J shed 6 bases, with 11 bases lying between them. Germline CDR1 reads SGHNT; CDR2 reads YYREEE (reference sequence). Written as DNA, the CDR3 is TGTGCCAGCAGCTTAGAAGGGGGAGCCGGGGAGCTGTTTTTT. This encodes CASSLEGGAGELFF. Combining the CDR3 with reference TRBV5-4 and TRBJ2-2 gives the whole variable domain ETGVTQSPTHLIKTRGQQVTLRCSSQSGHNTVSWYQQALGQGPQFIFQYYREEENGRGNFPPRFSGLQFPNYSSELNVNALELDDSALYLCASSLEGGAGELFFGEGSRLTVL.

V usage is TRBV10-1 and J usage is TRBJ2-6; D not resolved. Germline V gene lookup returns CDR1 WNHNN and CDR2 SYGVQD (reference sequence). The V end was cut by 8 bases, the J end by 1 base, with 18 bases between. This CDR3 comprises 17 residues. CDR3 loop: CASQLTKTTSGANVLTF. CDR3 sequence (DNA): TGCGCCAGCCAGCTCACAAAGACAACATCTGGGGCCAACGTCCTGACTTTC.

The rearrangement links TRBV29-1 to TRBJ1-2, with 7 positions matching TRBD1. J gave up 2 bases and V 6 bases, and 9 bases lay outside the gene matches. The length of the CDR3 is 14 residues. Germline CDR1 is SQVTM and CDR2 is ANQGSEA. The CDR3 region has the DNA TGCAGCGTCAATGTCAGGGGGAAGAACTATGGCTACACCTTC. Translation: CSVNVRGKNYGYTF.

The J gene is TRBJ2-2, the V gene TRBV19; D possibly corresponds to TRBD2 (5 bases). CDR3 length: 15 residues. Germline V gene data show CDR1 as LNHDA and CDR2 as SQIVND (reference sequence). Between the trimmed V and J ends, which lost 10 bases and 4 bases, there was a span of 19 bases. CDR3 nucleotides: TGTGCCACCCAAGGAATTCAGGAGGTCACCGGGGAGCTGTTTTTT. Protein product: CATQGIQEVTGELFF.

This chain joins TRBV30 and TRBJ2-4; D not certain. The germline V gene has CDR1 GTSNPN and CDR2 SVGIG (reference sequence). The CDR3 runs to 11 residues. V dropped 2 bases and J dropped 5 bases, with 4 bases sitting between them. The CDR3, as DNA: TGTGCCTGGAGTCTTGAAAACATTCAGTACTTC. Protein product: CAWSLENIQYF. Full variable domain (remainder filled in from reference TRBV30 and TRBJ2-4): SQTIHQWPATLVQPVGSPLSLECTVEGTSNPNLYWYRQAAGRGLQLLFYSVGIGQISSEVPQNLSASRPQDRQFILSSKKLLLSDSGFYLCAWSLENIQYFGAGTRLSVL.